This T cell receptor beta chain emerged from a study of blood T cell repertoires in COVID-19. Overall study context: The United States, Italy and Spain were the sources of the acute and convalescent COVID-19 samples. Nucleic acid was either cDNA or gDNA, and it came from T cells, B-cell-depleted T cells, or PBMCs.

V was clipped by 3 bases and J by 5 bases; unmatched bases: 6. Per germline, CDR1 MNHEY and CDR2 SMNVEV (reference sequence). This CDR3 has 15 residues. Per the authors' pipeline: Reference gene primer amplification gave nucleated cell count estimates. The assay was immunoSEQ multiplex PCR, and TCRdb's table has in-frame clones only and misses some. V and J calls plus clone size are reproduced from that table; the DNA served to infer D and trimming. Seen here are more than 95,000 clones, 80% to 90% observed once, and the top ten hold about 15%. Sequencing input: peripheral blood. The rearrangement uses TRBV27 and TRBJ2-3; 9 positions match TRBD2. The TCR sequence derives from a man over 45 with acute or convalescent COVID-19. The CDR3 DNA sequence: TGTGCCAGCAGTTTCTGGCGGGAGGGGGGAGATACGCAGTATTTT. Its translation: CASSFWREGGDTQYF.